This T cell receptor beta chain was obtained from a study of T-cell reconstitution after alpha-beta-depleted transplantation in children. This CDR3 is 15 amino acids long. The J segment lost 4 bases and the V segment lost 5 bases, leaving 6 bases of the junction unmatched. The germline CDR1 and CDR2 sequences are SEHNR and FQNEAQ (reference sequence). Unique molecular identifiers tagged the TCRbeta library. TCRdb processed the PCR reads anew with MiXCR; each CDR3 protein has one entry. The sample consists of roughly 220,000 distinct CDR3 sequences, 9.7% of them appearing once. This clonotype has at least ten counts.

The clonotype was recovered from a human donor who donated a stem cell graft to a child with SCID. The chain joins TRBV7-9 to TRBJ1-2, with 11 bases matching TRBD1. This material consisted of PBMCs from the stem cell graft donor, taken from the stem cell graft. CDR3 nucleotides: TGTGCCAGCAGCCCCGGGACAGGGGGAACCTATGGCTACACCTTC. Its translation: CASSPGTGGTYGYTF. The whole variable domain, remainder taken from reference TRBV7-9 and TRBJ1-2, is DTGVSQNPRHKITKRGQNVTFRCDPISEHNRLYWYRQTLGQGPEFLTYFQNEAQLEKSRLLSDRFSAERPKGSFSTLEIQRTEQGDSAMYLCASSPGTGGTYGYTFGSGTRLTVV.